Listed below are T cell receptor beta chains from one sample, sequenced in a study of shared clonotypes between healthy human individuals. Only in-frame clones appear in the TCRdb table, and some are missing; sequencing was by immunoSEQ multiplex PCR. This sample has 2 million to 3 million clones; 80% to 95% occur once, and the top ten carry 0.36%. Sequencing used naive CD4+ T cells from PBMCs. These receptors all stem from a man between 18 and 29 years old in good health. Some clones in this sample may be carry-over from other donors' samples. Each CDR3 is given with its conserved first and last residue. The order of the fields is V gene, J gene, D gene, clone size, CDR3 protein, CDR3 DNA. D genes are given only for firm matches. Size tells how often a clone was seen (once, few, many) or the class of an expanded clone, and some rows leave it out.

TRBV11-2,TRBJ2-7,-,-,CASSLIRASYEQYF,TGTGCCAGCAGCTTAATCCGGGCCTCCTACGAGCAGTACTTC
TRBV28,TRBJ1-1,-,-,CASSPPLSSPGTEAFF,TGTGCCAGCAGTCCTCCTCTCTCGTCCCCGGGCACTGAAGCTTTCTTT
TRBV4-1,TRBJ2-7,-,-,CASSRTPVGEQYF,TGCGCCAGCAGCCGCACACCGGTAGGCGAGCAGTACTTC
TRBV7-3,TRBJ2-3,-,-,CASSPGAGQTTDTQYF,TGTGCCAGCAGCCCCGGCGCGGGACAGACCACAGATACGCAGTATTTT
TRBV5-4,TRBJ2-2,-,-,CASSSRLEANTGELFF,TGTGCCAGCAGCTCGCGACTGGAGGCGAACACCGGGGAGCTGTTTTTT
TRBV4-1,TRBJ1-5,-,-,CASSQDKDYSNQPQHF,TGCGCCAGCAGCCAAGACAAGGATTATAGCAATCAGCCCCAGCATTTT
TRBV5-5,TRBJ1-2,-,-,CASSPRGVANYGYTF,TGTGCCAGCAGCCCACGGGGAGTCGCGAACTATGGCTACACCTTC
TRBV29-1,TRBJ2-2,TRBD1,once,CSADRGNTGELFF,TGCAGCGCAGACAGGGGTAATACCGGGGAGCTGTTTTTT
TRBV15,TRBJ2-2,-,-,CATSRGGGDTGELFF,TGTGCCACCAGCAGAGGGGGTGGAGACACCGGGGAGCTGTTTTTT
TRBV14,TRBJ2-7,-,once,CASSKALGIGYEQYF,TGTGCCAGCAGCAAGGCCCTGGGGATTGGGTACGAGCAGTACTTC
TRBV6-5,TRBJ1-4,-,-,CAASGILGEKLFF,TGTGCGGCGTCCGGGATCCTAGGTGAAAAACTGTTTTTT
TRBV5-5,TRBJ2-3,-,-,CASSLSQALSSDTQYF,TGTGCCAGCAGCTTGTCGCAGGCATTGAGCTCAGATACGCAGTATTTT
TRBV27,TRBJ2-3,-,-,CASSLQGRRADTQYF,TGTGCCAGCAGTTTACAGGGGAGGCGGGCAGATACGCAGTATTTT
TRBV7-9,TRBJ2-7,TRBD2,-,CASSLAGTSFEQYF,TGTGCCAGCAGCTTAGCCGGGACTAGCTTCGAGCAGTACTTC
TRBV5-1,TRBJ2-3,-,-,CASSPASTDTQYF,TGCGCCAGCAGTCCGGCTAGCACAGATACGCAGTATTTT
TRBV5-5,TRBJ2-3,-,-,CASSLQGTDTQYF,TGTGCCAGCAGCTTGCAGGGAACAGATACGCAGTATTTT
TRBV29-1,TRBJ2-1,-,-,CSVVGRAAAYNEQFF,TGCAGCGTTGTGGGCCGCGCCGCCGCCTACAATGAGCAGTTCTTC
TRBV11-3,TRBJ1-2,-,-,CASSLYGYIPNYGYTF,TGTGCCAGCAGCTTATACGGTTACATACCTAACTATGGCTACACCTTC
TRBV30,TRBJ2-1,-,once,CAWSPGARGVYNEQFF,TGTGCCTGGAGCCCTGGGGCCAGGGGCGTCTACAATGAGCAGTTCTTC
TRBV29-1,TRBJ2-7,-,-,CSVQQGLYEQYF,TGCAGCGTTCAGCAGGGGTTGTATGAGCAGTACTTC
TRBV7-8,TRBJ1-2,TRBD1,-,CASSFEQGASYGYTF,TGTGCCAGCAGCTTCGAACAGGGGGCCTCTTATGGCTACACCTTC
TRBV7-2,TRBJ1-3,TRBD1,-,CASSRDRRNSGNTIYF,TGTGCCAGCAGTCGGGACAGGCGAAACTCTGGAAACACCATATATTTT
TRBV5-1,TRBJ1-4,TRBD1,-,CASSLAGQGNEKLFF,TGCGCCAGCAGCTTGGCTGGACAGGGTAATGAAAAACTGTTTTTT
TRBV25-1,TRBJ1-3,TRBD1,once,CASSPDRAASGNTIYF,TGTGCCAGCAGTCCAGACAGGGCTGCCTCTGGAAACACCATATATTTT
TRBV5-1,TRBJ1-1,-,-,CASSPGRANTEAFF,TGCGCCAGCAGCCCCGGACGGGCGAACACTGAAGCTTTCTTT